Shown below are 27 T cell receptor beta chains from a single sample sequenced in a study of shared clonotypes between healthy human individuals. The repertoire was sequenced with immunoSEQ multiplex PCR; TCRdb's copy has only in-frame clones and lacks some. The sample has roughly 1,500,000 clones, 98% to 99% seen once. The source material was naive CD4+ T cells sorted from blood. Subset of the sample: CD45RA+ positively selected. The receptors were sampled from a man aged 25 to 45 in good health.

The rearrangement links TRBV7-2 to TRBJ2-5, with 16 bases aligning to TRBD2. This CDR3 comprises 18 residues. The J segment lost 4 bases and the V segment lost 5 bases, leaving 10 bases of the junction unmatched. The germline V gene has CDR1 SGHTA and CDR2 FQGNSA. As DNA, the CDR3 is TGTGCCAGCAGCCAGGGGGGACTAGCGGGAGGGAATCGAGAGACCCAGTACTTC. Its protein is CASSQGGLAGGNRETQYF.

The chain couples TRBV27 to TRBJ1-2, with D possibly being TRBD1 (5 bases). Germline lookup yields CDR1 MNHEY and CDR2 SMNVEV (reference sequence). V dropped 8 bases and J dropped 4 bases, with 11 bases sitting between them. The CDR3 consists of 12 residues. As DNA, the CDR3 is TGTGCCAGCCGAGACAGCCTCTATGGCTACACCTTC. It yields the protein CASRDSLYGYTF.

The genes are TRBV5-4 and TRBJ2-1; 12 positions match TRBD2. The germline V gene encodes CDR1 SGHNT and CDR2 YYREEE (reference sequence). The V and J ends lost 5 bases and 7 bases, in that order; junction bases with no gene match: 4. The CDR3 runs to 14 residues. The DNA for the CDR3 is TGTGCCAGCAGTTCTAGCGGGAGGGAGAATGAGCAGTTCTTC. This translates into CASSSSGRENEQFF.

The chain recombines TRBV6-6 with TRBJ2-3; 12 bases are shared with TRBD2. Per germline, CDR1 MNHNY and CDR2 SVGAGI (reference sequence). The CDR3 sequence is 16 residues long. V dropped 9 bases and J dropped 0; count of bases not matched to a gene: 7. The CDR3 protein is CASARTSGASTDTQYF. For the CDR3, the DNA is TGTGCCAGTGCCCGGACTAGCGGGGCTAGCACAGATACGCAGTATTTT.

This chain connects TRBV6-5 to TRBJ1-2, with D possibly matching TRBD1 (5 bases). V was cut by 2 bases and J by 8 bases, with 12 bases left in between. The V gene's germline CDR1 is MNHEY and CDR2 SVGAGI. This CDR3 contains 13 residues. DNA of the CDR3: TGTGCCAGCAGTTACGAGGGGCGACGAGGCTACACCTTC. Amino acids: CASSYEGRRGYTF.

A word on this clone: In the same sample, other DNA sequences code for this CDR3. This chain connects TRBV11-2 to TRBJ2-5, with no clear D. Germline V gene lookup returns CDR1 SGHAT and CDR2 FQNNGV. Trimming cost V 3 bases and J 5 bases, with 4 bases left between them. The CDR3 has 11 residues. The CDR3 sequence: CASSFRETQYF. The CDR3 nucleotides are TGTGCCAGCAGCTTCCGGGAGACCCAGTACTTC.

The rearrangement uses TRBV30 and TRBJ1-2; D gene unclear. Between the trimmed V and J ends, which lost 3 bases and 3 bases, there was a span of 14 bases. The V gene's germline CDR1 is GTSNPN and CDR2 SVGIG (reference sequence). The CDR3 is 14 residues long. Written as DNA, the CDR3 is TGTGCCTGGAGAAACAGCCCGAAGCACTATGGCTACACCTTC. This translates into CAWRNSPKHYGYTF.

This chain uses TRBV7-2 with TRBJ2-7; D not certain. The CDR3 sequence is 15 residues long. V lost 2 bases, J lost 2 bases, and 13 bases lay in between. Per germline, CDR1 SGHTA and CDR2 FQGNSA. As DNA, the CDR3 is TGTGCCAGCAGCTTATCGGCAGACACCACCTACGAGCAGTACTTC. This translates into CASSLSADTTYEQYF.

The chain couples TRBV2 to TRBJ2-5, with no clear D. Trimming cost V 6 bases and J 3 bases, with 8 bases left between them. The CDR3 sequence is 12 residues long. Germline V gene sequence: CDR1 SNHLY, CDR2 FYNNEI. The CDR3: CASSQEEETQYF. The CDR3 DNA reads as TGTGCCAGCAGCCAAGAGGAAGAGACCCAGTACTTC. Full variable domain (outside the CDR3, taken from reference TRBV2 and TRBJ2-5): EPEVTQTPSHQVTQMGQEVILRCVPISNHLYFYWYRQILGQKVEFLVSFYNNEISEKSEIFDDQFSVERPDGSNFTLKIRSTKLEDSAMYFCASSQEEETQYFGPGTRLLVL.

The V gene is TRBV2, the J gene TRBJ2-5; 7 positions agree with TRBD1. Germline V gives CDR1 SNHLY, CDR2 FYNNEI. The CDR3 contains 15 residues. V dropped 4 bases and J dropped 1; count of bases not matched to a gene: 6. The chain's CDR3 is CASSGDRVIQETQYF. CDR3 bases: TGTGCCAGCAGTGGAGACAGGGTGATCCAAGAGACCCAGTACTTC.

The CDR3 spells CASSLWVDRADLYEQYF. The CDR3, as DNA: TGTGCCAGCAGTTTATGGGTGGACAGGGCCGACCTCTACGAGCAGTACTTC. The chain joins TRBV28 to TRBJ2-7, with TRBD1 identical over 8 bases. The trim removed 0 bases at V and 3 bases at J, leaving 10 bases unmatched. Germline CDR1 MDHEN, CDR2 SYDVKM. The CDR3 spans 17 residues.

V is TRBV9 and J is TRBJ2-3; D gene ambiguous. Trimming took off 4 bases at V and 6 bases at J, with 12 bases between the two ends. Germline V gene data show CDR1 as SGDLS and CDR2 as YYNGEE. The CDR3 is 13 amino acids. The CDR3, as DNA: TGTGCCAGCAGCCCCAGCCTGTTCGATACGCAGTATTTT. It codes for CASSPSLFDTQYF.

This clone was recorded once. The chain has TRBV5-4 and TRBJ1-1, with unresolved D. Germline-derived CDR1 and CDR2 are SGHNT and YYREEE (reference sequence). This CDR3 is built from 12 residues. V was clipped by 0 bases and J by 9 bases, with 9 bases between them. CDR3 residues: CASSLAVGKAFF. DNA for the CDR3: TGTGCCAGCAGCTTGGCGGTAGGGAAAGCTTTCTTT.

The genes are TRBV7-9 and TRBJ2-3, with 9 bases that match TRBD2. The CDR3 runs to 15 residues. Germline values: CDR1 SEHNR, CDR2 FQNEAQ (reference sequence). After removal of 3 bases from V and 2 bases from J, the junction contained 3 bases not matched to a gene. CDR3 nucleotide sequence: TGTGCCAGCAGCTTTGAGCGGGGGGACACAGATACGCAGTATTTT. Protein product: CASSFERGDTDTQYF.

This clone was detected only a few times. Other DNA sequences within the sample encode an identical CDR3. The chain uses TRBV28 and TRBJ2-7, with 10 bases aligning to TRBD1. The CDR3 sequence is 15 residues long. Germline V gene data show CDR1 as MDHEN and CDR2 as SYDVKM. Trimming cost V 2 bases and J 2 bases; bases outside gene matches: 3. The CDR3 DNA is TGTGCCAGCAGTTTACCCGGGACAGGGGCCTACGAGCAGTACTTC. The encoded protein is CASSLPGTGAYEQYF.

The chain employs TRBV7-2 and TRBJ1-5; D is unclear. Germline loops: CDR1 SGHTA, CDR2 FQGNSA. The CDR3 totals 16 residues. Trimming left V 0 bases short and J 6 bases short, with 15 bases between. This chain's CDR3 is CASSLAAPWDRQPQHF. The CDR3 nucleotides read TGTGCCAGCAGCTTAGCGGCACCTTGGGATCGTCAGCCCCAGCATTTT.

The V gene is TRBV6-5, the J gene TRBJ1-2, with 8 nucleotides matching TRBD1. CDR1 and CDR2 from the germline V gene are MNHEY and SVGAGI. V shed 0 bases and J 4 bases; nucleotides not matched to a gene: 7. CDR3 length: 16 amino acids. CDR3 loop: CASSYSIRGRAYGYTF. The CDR3 DNA is TGTGCCAGCAGTTACTCGATCAGGGGGCGCGCCTATGGCTACACCTTC.

The CDR3 DNA follows: TGTGCCAGCAGCTTGGACAGGGGTTCGGAGTCCCAGTACTTC. This translates into CASSLDRGSESQYF. The J gene is TRBJ2-5, the V gene TRBV5-4; 7 nucleotides align to TRBD1. Germline CDR1 and CDR2: SGHNT and YYREEE (reference sequence). With 0 bases clipped from V and 9 bases from J, the junction kept 8 bases outside the gene matches. This CDR3 comprises 14 residues. Supplemented by reference TRBV5-4 and TRBJ2-5, the full variable domain reads ETGVTQSPTHLIKTRGQQVTLRCSSQSGHNTVSWYQQALGQGPQFIFQYYREEENGRGNFPPRFSGLQFPNYSSELNVNALELDDSALYLCASSLDRGSESQYFGPGTRLLVL.

This chain uses TRBV27 with TRBJ2-3; 8 bases match TRBD2. The CDR3 runs to 13 residues. The germline gives CDR1 MNHEY, CDR2 SMNVEV (reference sequence). Trimming removed 5 bases from V and 4 bases from J; junction bases left unmatched: 2. In DNA, the CDR3 is TGTGCCAGCAGTGGACTAGCCGCAGATACGCAGTATTTT. This codes for CASSGLAADTQYF.

The chain couples TRBV6-5 to TRBJ2-5, with D perhaps assigned TRBD1 or TRBD2 (6 bases each). The CDR3 runs to 15 residues. The V and J ends lost 6 bases and 0 bases respectively, with 14 bases between them. Germline CDR1 MNHEY, CDR2 SVGAGI. The CDR3, as DNA: TGTGCCAGCAGCCCGGGGGCCATCTACCAAGAGACCCAGTACTTC. Its translation: CASSPGAIYQETQYF.

This sequence joins TRBV16 and TRBJ1-4, with TRBD1 as a possible D gene (6 bases). This CDR3 has 19 residues. The V gene's germline CDR1 is KGHSY and CDR2 FQNENV. The V end lost 1 base, the J end lost 0 bases, and 18 bases lay between the germline ends. The CDR3 sequence is CASSQFFGGRGSTNEKLFF. In DNA, the CDR3 is TGTGCCAGCAGCCAATTCTTCGGGGGCAGGGGTTCAACTAATGAAAAACTGTTTTTT.

The chain uses TRBV18 and TRBJ2-7; D is perhaps TRBD2 (5 bases). The CDR3 runs 14 residues. The germline V gene has CDR1 KGHSH and CDR2 LQKENI. The ends were cut back, 5 bases at V and 1 base at J, with 12 bases in the middle. Written as DNA, the CDR3 is TGTGCCAGCTCATCGGACTCAACTTCCTACGAGCAGTACTTC. As protein: CASSSDSTSYEQYF.

The V and J genes are TRBV7-9 and TRBJ2-5, with TRBD2 identical over 8 bases. The CDR3 is made up of 15 amino acids. J was trimmed by 5 bases and V by 6 bases; bases with no gene match: 11. Germline CDR1 reads SEHNR; CDR2 reads FQNEAQ (reference sequence). In nucleotides, the CDR3 is TGTGCCAGCAGTTCCGCGGGAGGTCCCGCCGAGACCCAGTACTTC. It yields the protein CASSSAGGPAETQYF.

The rearrangement uses TRBV2 and TRBJ1-1; TRBD1 is a possible D gene (5 bases). This CDR3 has 15 amino acids. Deletions cut 5 bases from V and 3 bases from J, with 16 bases between. The germline CDR1 and CDR2 sequences are SNHLY and FYNNEI. The CDR3 here is CASSIQGSFHTEAFF. The CDR3 DNA sequence: TGTGCCAGCAGTATTCAGGGTTCTTTTCACACTGAAGCTTTCTTT.

The chain carries TRBV19 and TRBJ2-7; 8 nucleotides agree with TRBD2. The V gene end was trimmed by 6 bases and the J gene end by 6 bases; junction bases not matched to a gene: 7. Per the germline V gene, CDR1 is LNHDA and CDR2 is SQIVND (reference sequence). CDR3 length: 13 amino acids. Here the CDR3 reads CASRLSGRGEQYF. CDR3 in DNA: TGTGCCAGTAGATTGAGCGGGAGAGGCGAGCAGTACTTC. Together with reference TRBV19 and TRBJ2-7, the CDR3 gives the full variable domain: DGGITQSPKYLFRKEGQNVTLSCEQNLNHDAMYWYRQDPGQGLRLIYYSQIVNDFQKGDIAEGYSVSREKKESFPLTVTSAQKNPTAFYLCASRLSGRGEQYFGPGTRLTVT.

The chain has TRBV15 and TRBJ1-2; D unclear. Germline CDR1 is LNHNV and CDR2 is YYDKDF (reference sequence). This CDR3 spans 12 amino acids. V dropped 0 bases and J dropped 7 bases, with 6 bases sitting between them. In DNA, the CDR3 is TGTGCCACCAGCAGAGAAGGCGGTGGCTACACCTTC. It yields the protein CATSREGGGYTF.

This clone was seen only once. The rearrangement uses TRBV29-1 and TRBJ2-3, with unresolved D. This CDR3 region has 11 residues. The V gene lost 3 bases and the J gene lost 8 bases, with 9 bases spanning the gap. CDR1 and CDR2 (germline): SQVTM, ANQGSEA. The CDR3 coding sequence is TGCAGCGTTGACCCAGTGGGTACGCAGTATTTT. Protein product: CSVDPVGTQYF.